This TCR beta chain was captured by sequencing in a study of T cell responses to AZD1222 COVID-19 vaccine. The study's findings and limits: Donors were largely white British and mainly female; clonal diversity was possibly underestimated.

This clone was seen once. Antigen unknown. In germline, CDR1 is SGHRS, CDR2 YFSETQ. The V end lost 4 bases, the J end lost 4 bases, and 15 bases lay between the germline ends. CDR3 length: 14 amino acids. Some clones are missing from TCRdb's copy, which holds only in-frame ones; the method was immunoSEQ multiplex PCR. Of approximately 260,000 clones listed, 90% to 95% are singletons. This receptor was identified in an adult in good health. Sequencing was performed on peripheral blood, taken on day 0 of AZD1222 vaccination. The chain carries TRBV5-1 and TRBJ2-7, with D hard to call. The CDR3 sequence is CASSTTGLLYEQYF. DNA for the CDR3: TGCGCCAGCAGCACTACCGGGCTCCTATACGAGCAGTACTTC.